A single T cell receptor (beta chain) is shown here with its context. The antigen remains undetermined. The entry originates in a study of CD4+ T cells in melanoma. Looked up from germline, CDR1 is SNHLY and CDR2 is FYNNEI. V was clipped by 0 bases and J by 6 bases, with 15 bases between them. The CDR3 extends over 15 amino acids. General study findings and limits: In melanoma, neoantigen-specific CD4+ T cells reportedly differed in differentiation state. CD8+ T cell, macrophage and B cell function reportedly correlated with neoantigen-specific CD4+ T cells.

Generated by immunoSEQ multiplex PCR, the TCRdb table keeps only in-frame clones and is missing some. The profile shows over 45,000 clones, 60% to 80% of them singletons. The receptor comes from a human donor with melanoma. Sequencing was done on a sample of tumor tissue. This rearrangement joins TRBV2 to TRBJ2-7, with D uncertain. The CDR3 loop is CASSEAGPSFSEQYF. For the CDR3, the DNA is TGTGCCAGCAGTGAAGCGGGTCCTAGTTTCTCCGAGCAGTACTTC.